This section outlines one T cell receptor beta chain sequence together with its context. This sample is drawn from a study of control samples from healthy donors and cancer patients. Method: immunoSEQ multiplex PCR; TCRdb's copy keeps in-frame clones and lacks some. The data show some 65,000 clones, with about four fifths seen just once and 2.5% to 3.5% held by the top ten. Looked up from germline, CDR1 is SGHTA and CDR2 is FQGNSA. The germline V and J ends were trimmed by 6 bases and 9 bases, with 11 bases remaining between them. The CDR3 extends over 11 amino acids. This clonotype was obtained from a woman between 45 and 60 years old with lung cancer. Material: PBMCs. The V and J genes are TRBV7-2 and TRBJ2-5; no reliable D call. CDR3 in amino acids: CASSSGASQYF. Here the CDR3 DNA reads TGTGCCAGCAGTTCAGGTGCTTCCCAGTACTTC.